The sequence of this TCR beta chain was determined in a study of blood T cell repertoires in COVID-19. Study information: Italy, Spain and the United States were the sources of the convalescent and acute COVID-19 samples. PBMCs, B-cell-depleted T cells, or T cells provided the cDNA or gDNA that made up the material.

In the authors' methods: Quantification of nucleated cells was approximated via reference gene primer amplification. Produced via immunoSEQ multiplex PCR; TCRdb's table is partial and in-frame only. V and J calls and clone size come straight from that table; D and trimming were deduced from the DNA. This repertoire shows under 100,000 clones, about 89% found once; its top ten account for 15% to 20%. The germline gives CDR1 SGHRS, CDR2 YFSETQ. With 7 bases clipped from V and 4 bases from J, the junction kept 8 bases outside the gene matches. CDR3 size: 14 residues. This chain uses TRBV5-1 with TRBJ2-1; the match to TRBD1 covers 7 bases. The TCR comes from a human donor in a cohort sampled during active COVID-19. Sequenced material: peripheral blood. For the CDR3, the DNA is TGCGCCAGCTTTCCGGGACAGACTTACAATGAGCAGTTCTTC. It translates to CASFPGQTYNEQFF.